The 8 T cell receptor beta chains below all came from one sample that was sequenced in a study of control samples from healthy donors and cancer patients. Sequencing was performed with immunoSEQ multiplex PCR; in TCRdb, only in-frame clones are kept and a portion is missing. This table has roughly 100,000 clones, 85% to 90% appearing once. Material: blood. These receptors came from a man aged 25-45 years in good health.

A few counts support this clone. The rearrangement uses TRBV19 and TRBJ1-4, with TRBD1 as a possible D gene (6 bases). V was clipped by 5 bases and J by 4 bases, with 14 bases between them. Per germline, CDR1 LNHDA and CDR2 SQIVND (reference sequence). The length of the CDR3 is 15 residues. The CDR3 bases are TGTGCCAGTAGTCCGCAGGGGATTATTAATGAAAAACTGTTTTTT. Its protein product is CASSPQGIINEKLFF.

This chain uses TRBV4-3 with TRBJ1-4; no firm D call. The CDR3 runs 14 residues. V shed 2 bases and J shed 7 bases, with 11 bases lying between them. In germline, CDR1 is LGHNA, CDR2 YSLEER. The CDR3: CASSQSRVGEKLFF. The CDR3 DNA reads TGCGCCAGCAGCCAATCTAGGGTGGGTGAAAAACTGTTTTTT.

The chain has TRBV19 and TRBJ1-3; D gene uncertain. CDR3 length: 12 amino acids. Trimming took off 9 bases at V and 4 bases at J, with 10 bases between the two ends. The germline V gene encodes CDR1 LNHDA and CDR2 SQIVND (reference sequence). As DNA, the CDR3 is TGTGCCAGCGGACTACTCGGAAACACCATATATTTT. This gives the protein CASGLLGNTIYF.

The chain has TRBV5-1 and TRBJ1-3, with unresolved D. Germline loops: CDR1 SGHRS, CDR2 YFSETQ. Trimming stripped 3 bases from V and 4 bases from J, with 14 bases between. There are 15 residues in the CDR3. The CDR3 sequence: CASSSALGPGNTIYF. As DNA, the CDR3 is TGCGCCAGCAGCTCCGCGCTGGGCCCCGGAAACACCATATATTTT. Complete variable domain (other parts from reference TRBV5-1 and TRBJ1-3): KAGVTQTPRYLIKTRGQQVTLSCSPISGHRSVSWYQQTPGQGLQFLFEYFSETQRNKGNFPGRFSGRQFSNSRSEMNVSTLELGDSALYLCASSSALGPGNTIYFGEGSWLTVV.

The chain recombines TRBV19 with TRBJ2-7, with unresolved D. The germline V gene encodes CDR1 LNHDA and CDR2 SQIVND (reference sequence). Trimming left V 5 bases short and J 2 bases short, with 19 bases between. The CDR3 is 16 residues long. CDR3 loop: CASSVFSLDGTYEQYF. The CDR3 coding sequence is TGTGCCAGTAGTGTCTTTTCCTTGGACGGAACCTACGAGCAGTACTTC.

The J gene is TRBJ2-6, the V gene TRBV6-5, with D hard to call. The germline gives CDR1 MNHEY, CDR2 SVGAGI. V lost 10 bases to trimming and J lost 0 bases, with 13 bases between them. This CDR3 comprises 15 residues. CDR3 residues: CATQQELSGANVLTF. The DNA for the CDR3 is TGTGCCACCCAACAAGAACTCTCTGGGGCCAACGTCCTGACTTTC.

The CDR3 spells CASSLRSGTSGGAGETQYF. CDR3 bases: TGTGCCAGCAGCCTTCGGTCCGGGACTAGCGGGGGGGCAGGTGAGACCCAGTACTTC. The chain employs TRBV4-2 and TRBJ2-5; 16 nucleotides line up with TRBD2. J lost 5 bases, V lost 4 bases, and 13 bases had no gene match. Germline V CDR1 and CDR2: LGHNA, YNFKEQ. The CDR3 is 19 amino acids.

The chain carries TRBV30 and TRBJ1-5; possibly TRBD1 for D (5 bases). With 4 bases removed from V and 3 bases from J, the gap between germline ends came to 7 bases. Germline-derived CDR1 and CDR2 are GTSNPN and SVGIG (reference sequence). The CDR3 is made up of 12 amino acids. The CDR3 DNA is TGTGCCTGGAAAGGGACCAATCAGCCCCAGCATTTT. Protein sequence: CAWKGTNQPQHF.